This TCR beta chain derives from a study of shared clonotypes between healthy human individuals. With regard to this clone: Its antigen is undetermined.

Regarding the study as a whole: Sampling involved blood alone; tissue repertoires likely differ. Sharing across four donors was highest in naive CD4 (approximately 5%) and lowest in memory CD8 (0.4%). A generally larger estimated richness was seen in naive subsets than in memory subsets.

Method: immunoSEQ multiplex PCR; TCRdb's copy keeps in-frame clones and lacks some. The table records about 520,000 clones, 95% to 97% of them present only once. Healthy and HIV-negative, the adult donors had no recent acute infections or vaccinations. The CDR3 length is 14 residues. V was pared by 6 bases and J by 1 base, with 5 bases of the junction left unmatched. The germline V gene has CDR1 ENHRY and CDR2 SYGVKD. V gene TRBV10-3 combines with J gene TRBJ1-2, with 7 bases identical to TRBD1. Sequencing used naive CD4+ T cells sorted from blood. This sample's subset: CD45RA+ positively selected. The sequence derives from a woman aged 25 to 39 in good health. CDR3 region: CAISLGQNNYGYTF. CDR3 coding DNA: TGTGCCATCAGCTTGGGACAGAATAACTATGGCTACACCTTC.